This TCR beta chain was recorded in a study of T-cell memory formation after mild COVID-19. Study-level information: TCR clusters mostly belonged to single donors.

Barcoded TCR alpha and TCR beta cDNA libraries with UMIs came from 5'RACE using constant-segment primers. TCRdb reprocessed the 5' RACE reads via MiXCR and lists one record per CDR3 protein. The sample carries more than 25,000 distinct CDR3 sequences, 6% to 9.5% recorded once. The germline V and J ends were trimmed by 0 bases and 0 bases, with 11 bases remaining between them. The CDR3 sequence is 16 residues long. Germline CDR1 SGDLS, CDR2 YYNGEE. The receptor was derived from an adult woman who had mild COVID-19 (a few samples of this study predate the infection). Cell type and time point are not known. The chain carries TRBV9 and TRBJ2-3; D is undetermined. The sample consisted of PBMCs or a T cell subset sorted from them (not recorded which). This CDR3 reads CASSVAVGVSTDTQYF. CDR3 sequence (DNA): TGTGCCAGCAGCGTAGCGGTCGGAGTTAGCACAGATACGCAGTATTTT.